One sample yielded the 21 T cell receptor beta chains listed below, sequenced in a study of ipilimumab plus nivolumab after autologous stem cell transplantation. Assay used: immunoSEQ multiplex PCR; TCRdb lists only in-frame clones, some missing. In the table there are approximately 9,000 clones, roughly 71% of which are singletons. Sequenced here: PBMCs, sampled in a trial of ipilimumab plus nivolumab as post-transplant consolidation. Receptors originate from a female donor with multiple myeloma.

The V gene is TRBV5-4, the J gene TRBJ2-7; D may match TRBD1 or TRBD2 (5 bases each). The CDR3 runs 12 residues. With 5 bases removed from V and 8 bases from J, the gap between germline ends came to 14 bases. The germline gives CDR1 SGHNT, CDR2 YYREEE (reference sequence). The CDR3 DNA reads as TGTGCCAGCAGTTTTCCTGAGGGGAAGCAGTACTTC. It codes for CASSFPEGKQYF.

This chain joins TRBV27 and TRBJ1-2; TRBD1 aligns across 7 bases. J gave up 8 bases and V 2 bases, and 5 bases lay outside the gene matches. The CDR3 spans 13 residues. The germline gives CDR1 MNHEY, CDR2 SMNVEV (reference sequence). The CDR3 loop reads CASSLKGGEGYTF. Written as DNA, the CDR3 is TGTGCCAGCAGTTTAAAAGGGGGCGAAGGCTACACCTTC.

The rearrangement links TRBV18 to TRBJ1-3, with D uncertain. V gave up 8 bases and J gave up 0 bases, with 11 bases separating them. CDR3 length: 14 residues. CDR1 is KGHSH, CDR2 LQKENI, per germline. The CDR3 is CASGDLSSGNTIYF. In nucleotides, the CDR3 is TGTGCCAGCGGAGACCTAAGCTCTGGAAACACCATATATTTT.

This clone was picked up a small number of times. The chain is built from TRBV9 and TRBJ2-5; D is tentatively TRBD1 or TRBD2 (5 bases each). Germline values: CDR1 SGDLS, CDR2 YYNGEE. The V gene lost 0 bases and the J gene lost 6 bases, with 12 bases spanning the gap. This CDR3 spans 14 amino acids. The chain's CDR3 is CASSVEPGTQTQYF. In nucleotides, the CDR3 is TGTGCCAGCAGCGTAGAGCCCGGGACGCAGACCCAGTACTTC.

The gene calls are TRBV2 and TRBJ2-1, with no clear D. Trimming shortened V by 5 bases and J by 9 bases, and 14 bases separated the two germline ends. Germline assignment: CDR1 SNHLY and CDR2 FYNNEI. The CDR3 runs to 13 residues. The CDR3 DNA reads as TGTGCCAGCAGTATCTACTTGCTCGGTGAGCAGTTCTTC. Amino acid sequence: CASSIYLLGEQFF.

This clone was observed a handful of times. The rearrangement links TRBV7-9 to TRBJ2-7; TRBD2 agrees at 7 bases. This CDR3 has 14 residues. The germline V gene encodes CDR1 SEHNR and CDR2 FQNEAQ (reference sequence). V was clipped by 2 bases and J by 2 bases; unmatched bases: 3. Here the CDR3 reads CASSLLAAPYEQYF. DNA for the CDR3: TGTGCCAGCAGCTTACTAGCGGCTCCCTACGAGCAGTACTTC.

The CDR3 protein is CASRSAPGTPTQETQYF. The CDR3 DNA reads TGTGCCAGCAGAAGTGCCCCCGGGACGCCGACCCAAGAGACCCAGTACTTC. The chain uses TRBV27 and TRBJ2-5; D possibly uses TRBD1 or TRBD2 (5 bases each). V dropped 6 bases and J dropped 1 base, with 21 bases sitting between them. The germline CDR1 and CDR2 sequences are MNHEY and SMNVEV (reference sequence). CDR3 length: 17 amino acids.

This clone occurred a few times. The rearrangement joins TRBV10-1 to TRBJ2-5, with 14 positions matching TRBD2. V trimming: 2 bases; J trimming: 1 base; junction bases outside the gene matches: 0. CDR3 size: 16 residues. From germline, CDR1 is WNHNN and CDR2 SYGVQD (reference sequence). CDR3 bases: TGCGCCAGCAGTGAGGGGACTAGCGGGAGCCAAGAGACCCAGTACTTC. This encodes CASSEGTSGSQETQYF.

The J gene is TRBJ2-5, the V gene TRBV4-3, with D perhaps matching TRBD1 or TRBD2 (6 bases each). Between the trimmed V and J ends, which lost 4 bases and 4 bases, there was a span of 22 bases. Germline CDR1 is LGHNA and CDR2 is YSLEER. The CDR3 is 17 amino acids. In DNA form, the CDR3 reads TGCGCCAGCAGCCGGACGGGCAACCGGGGGCTTGGAGAGACCCAGTACTTC. Translation: CASSRTGNRGLGETQYF.

CDR3 in DNA: TGTGCCAGCAGTGGGGGTGAAAAACTGTTTTTT. Its translation: CASSGGEKLFF. The chain uses TRBV2 and TRBJ1-4; no clear D gene. This CDR3 comprises 11 residues. The germline gives CDR1 SNHLY, CDR2 FYNNEI. Trimming took 4 bases from V and 7 from J, leaving 4 bases between them.

CDR3 bases: TGTGCCAGCAGTTACTCGACCGGGGATGGTACCGGGGAGCTGTTTTTT. It codes for CASSYSTGDGTGELFF. The V and J genes are TRBV6-6 and TRBJ2-2; a possible D gene is TRBD2 (5 bases). The CDR3 length is 16 residues. Germline V gene data show CDR1 as MNHNY and CDR2 as SVGAGI (reference sequence). Trimming cost V 0 bases and J 5 bases, with 13 bases left between them.

The chain is built from TRBV7-2 and TRBJ2-5; 7 positions agree with TRBD2. J was trimmed by 5 bases and V by 2 bases; bases with no gene match: 2. The CDR3 extends over 13 amino acids. In germline, CDR1 is SGHTA, CDR2 FQGNSA. The CDR3 bases are TGTGCCAGCAGCTTATACGGGGGGGAGACCCAGTACTTC. Translated: CASSLYGGETQYF.

The count of this clone is one. The same CDR3 is also encoded by other DNA sequences in this sample. The chain couples TRBV27 to TRBJ1-2; D remains unclear. The germline V gene has CDR1 MNHEY and CDR2 SMNVEV (reference sequence). V lost 4 bases to trimming and J lost 5 bases, with 8 bases between them. The CDR3 runs to 12 residues. The CDR3 spells CASSYPGYGYTF. CDR3 sequence (DNA): TGTGCCAGCAGTTATCCAGGATATGGCTACACCTTC.

This chain links TRBV5-1 with TRBJ2-7; TRBD2 might be the D (6 bases). The length of the CDR3 is 14 residues. Trimming shortened V by 4 bases and J by 2 bases, and 13 bases separated the two germline ends. Germline CDR1 reads SGHRS; CDR2 reads YFSETQ. The CDR3 sequence: CASSPGTGTYEQYF. In DNA form, the CDR3 reads TGCGCCAGCAGCCCAGGGACTGGAACCTACGAGCAGTACTTC.

J is TRBJ1-5 and V is TRBV2, with 10 positions matching TRBD1. V was pared by 1 base and J by 3 bases, with 6 bases of the junction left unmatched. There are 17 residues in the CDR3. The germline V gene encodes CDR1 SNHLY and CDR2 FYNNEI. The CDR3 loop reads CASSEGLGQGSNQPQHF. The CDR3 region has the DNA TGTGCCAGCAGTGAAGGGTTGGGACAGGGGTCCAATCAGCCCCAGCATTTT.

This clone has a handful of counts. V and J are TRBV7-9 and TRBJ2-7; tentative D call: TRBD1 (6 bases). Germline V gene lookup returns CDR1 SEHNR and CDR2 FQNEAQ (reference sequence). Trimming removed 1 base at V and 9 bases at J, with 13 bases between. The CDR3 contains 13 residues. The DNA of the CDR3 is TGTGCCAGCAGCTTAGAGGACAGATCGGCGCAGTACTTC. Protein product: CASSLEDRSAQYF.

The rearrangement links TRBV29-1 to TRBJ2-1; D gene ambiguous. Deletions cut 7 bases from V and 0 bases from J, with 10 bases between. CDR3 length: 13 amino acids. Germline values: CDR1 SQVTM, CDR2 ANQGSEA. CDR3 in amino acids: CSGRRSSYNEQFF. The CDR3 DNA is TGCAGCGGGCGTAGGAGCTCCTACAATGAGCAGTTCTTC.

This chain links TRBV19 with TRBJ2-1; 10 bases agree with TRBD1. V shed 5 bases and J 7 bases; nucleotides not matched to a gene: 8. CDR1 LNHDA and CDR2 SQIVND come from the germline V gene (reference sequence). CDR3 length: 15 amino acids. CDR3 DNA sequence: TGTGCCAGTAGTGCTCGACAGGGGGCAGGGAATGAGCAGTTCTTC. This encodes CASSARQGAGNEQFF.

In this sample, this clone turned up a few times. The gene calls are TRBV19 and TRBJ2-7; 10 bases align to TRBD1. The trim removed 6 bases at V and 2 bases at J, leaving 1 base unmatched. This CDR3 is built from 13 residues. Germline V gene lookup returns CDR1 LNHDA and CDR2 SQIVND (reference sequence). The CDR3 region is CASRGQGTYEQYF. As DNA, the CDR3 is TGTGCCAGTAGGGGACAGGGGACCTACGAGCAGTACTTC.

The V and J genes are TRBV29-1 and TRBJ2-1; 15 nucleotides align to TRBD2. The V gene's germline CDR1 is SQVTM and CDR2 ANQGSEA. The CDR3 runs 14 residues. V shed 7 bases and J 6 bases; nucleotides not matched to a gene: 4. CDR3 nucleotide sequence: TGCAGCGCGATGGGACTAGCGGGGGGCAATGAGCAGTTCTTC. Translation: CSAMGLAGGNEQFF.

The table lists this clone with a few counts. The chain joins TRBV6-5 to TRBJ2-2; D is possibly TRBD1 (6 bases). Per the germline V gene, CDR1 is MNHEY and CDR2 is SVGAGI. The CDR3 runs to 15 residues. The ends were cut back, 6 bases at V and 4 bases at J, with 15 bases in the middle. This CDR3 reads CASSQNTGITGELFF. The CDR3 DNA reads TGTGCCAGCAGCCAGAATACAGGGATCACCGGGGAGCTGTTTTTT.